Listed below are T cell receptor beta chains from one sample, sequenced in a study of regulatory T cells in long-lasting Graves disease. TCRdb itself ran the multiplex PCR reads through MiXCR, one entry per CDR3 protein. The sample contains about 430,000 distinct CDR3 sequences, about 15% of which appear only once. The sample was also linked to a second study, of T cells in Graves' hyperthyroidism and ophthalmopathy.

The starting material was peripheral blood mononuclear cells (PBMCs), obtained at new diagnosis, from a patient treated with antithyroid drugs. The receptors shown here come from a woman aged 40-49 years with Graves disease. CDR3s include the opening cysteine and the closing phenylalanine or tryptophan. A D gene is named only where the DNA matches it firmly. Some rows mark clone size as missing; the rest say once, few, many or name a class of expanded clone.

>TRBJ1-5|NA|TRBV20-1|NA
TGCAGTGCTAGAGATGGGGGGTTTGGCAATCAGCCCCAGCATTTT
CSARDGGFGNQPQHF
>TRBJ2-7|NA|TRBV27|many
TGTGCCAGCAGCCTCTGGGCAGGGGACTCCTACGAGCAGTACTTC
CASSLWAGDSYEQYF
>TRBJ2-1|TRBD2|TRBV12-5|many
TGTGCTAGTGGTTTGGTAGTTAGCGGGAGTTTCGATGAGCAGTTCTTC
CASGLVVSGSFDEQFF
>TRBJ1-5|TRBD1|TRBV12-3/TRBV12-4|many
TGTGCCAGCAGTCTCGGACAGGGGGAACAGCCCCAGCATTTT
CASSLGQGEQPQHF
>TRBJ2-5|TRBD2|TRBV11-2|NA
TGTACCAGCAGCTTAGTAGGGGGACTAGCGGGAGCTGAGACCCAGTACTTC
CTSSLVGGLAGAETQYF
>TRBJ1-2|NA|TRBV15|NA
TGTGCCACCAGCACCCGATCGGGACAAATATATGGCTACACCTTC
CATSTRSGQIYGYTF
>TRBJ2-7|TRBD2|TRBV4-1|few
TGCGCCAGCAGCCAGACTAGCGCTAGTGCCTACGAGCAGTACTTC
CASSQTSASAYEQYF
>TRBJ2-3|TRBD2|TRBV20-1|NA
TGCAGTGTCGGGACTAGCGGGAGTGTAGATACGCAGTATTTT
CSVGTSGSVDTQYF
>TRBJ2-2|TRBD2|TRBV5-6|many
TGTGCCAGCAGCCTACAGGGCAGCGGGAGGCATACCGGGGAGCTGTTTTTT
CASSLQGSGRHTGELFF
>TRBJ2-1|NA|TRBV9|few
TGTGCCAGCAGCGATGGGTCCCCCTCTTACAATGAGCAGTTCTTC
CASSDGSPSYNEQFF
>TRBJ2-7|TRBD2|TRBV20-1|many
TGCAGTGCTAGAGACCCACGGGGGACTAGCGGGAGGGCCGGCGACGAGCAGTACTTC
CSARDPRGTSGRAGDEQYF
>TRBJ1-5|NA|TRBV27|NA
TGTGCCAGCAGCCCCGGACGGGGCCTGAATCAGCCCCAGCATTTT
CASSPGRGLNQPQHF
>TRBJ2-3|NA|TRBV4-1|NA
TGCGCCAGCAGCCCCGTTGTCACCACTAGCACAGATACGCAGTATTTT
CASSPVVTTSTDTQYF
>TRBJ1-5|NA|TRBV27|NA
TGTGCCAGCAGTTTCTCCTATAGCAATCAGCCCCAGCATTTT
CASSFSYSNQPQHF